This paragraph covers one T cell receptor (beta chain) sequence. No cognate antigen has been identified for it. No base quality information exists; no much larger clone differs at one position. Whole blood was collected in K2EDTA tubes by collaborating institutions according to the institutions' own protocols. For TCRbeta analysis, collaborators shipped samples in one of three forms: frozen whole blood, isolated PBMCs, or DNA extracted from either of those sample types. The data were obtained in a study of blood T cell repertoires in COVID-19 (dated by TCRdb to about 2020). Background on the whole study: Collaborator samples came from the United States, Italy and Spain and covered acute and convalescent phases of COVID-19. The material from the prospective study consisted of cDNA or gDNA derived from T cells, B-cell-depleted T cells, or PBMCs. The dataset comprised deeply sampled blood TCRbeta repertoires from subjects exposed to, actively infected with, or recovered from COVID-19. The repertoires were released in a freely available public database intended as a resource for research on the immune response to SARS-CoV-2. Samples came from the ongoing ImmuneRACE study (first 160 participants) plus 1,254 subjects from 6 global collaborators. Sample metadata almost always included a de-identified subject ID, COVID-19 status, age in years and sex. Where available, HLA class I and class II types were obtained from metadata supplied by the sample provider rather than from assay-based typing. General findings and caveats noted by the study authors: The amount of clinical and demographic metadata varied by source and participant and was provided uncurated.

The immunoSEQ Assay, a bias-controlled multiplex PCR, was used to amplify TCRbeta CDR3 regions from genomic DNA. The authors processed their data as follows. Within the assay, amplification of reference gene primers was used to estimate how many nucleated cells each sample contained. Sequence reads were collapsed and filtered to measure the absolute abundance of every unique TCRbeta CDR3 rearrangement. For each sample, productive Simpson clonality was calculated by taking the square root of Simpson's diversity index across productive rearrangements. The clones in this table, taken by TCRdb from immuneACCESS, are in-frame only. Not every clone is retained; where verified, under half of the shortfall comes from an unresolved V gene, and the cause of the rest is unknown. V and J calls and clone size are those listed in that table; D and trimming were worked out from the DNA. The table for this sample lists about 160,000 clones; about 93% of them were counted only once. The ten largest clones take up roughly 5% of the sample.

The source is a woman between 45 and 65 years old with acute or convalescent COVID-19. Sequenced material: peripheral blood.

The CDR3 protein: CASSQGDQPQHF. The DNA sequence reads TGTGCCAGCAGCCAAGGAGATCAGCCCCAGCATTTT. The chain couples TRBV3-1 (or the pseudogene TRBV3-2) to TRBJ1-5, with no confident D gene call. From cysteine to phenylalanine, the CDR3 is 12 amino acids long. The retained sequence is limited to the CDR3, 36 bases, with the frame set at the first base. Relative to germline, V is 1 base shorter and J is 5 bases shorter, with 3 bases between their ends. According to the germline V gene (reference sequence), CDR1 reads LGHDT and CDR2 reads YNNKEL.